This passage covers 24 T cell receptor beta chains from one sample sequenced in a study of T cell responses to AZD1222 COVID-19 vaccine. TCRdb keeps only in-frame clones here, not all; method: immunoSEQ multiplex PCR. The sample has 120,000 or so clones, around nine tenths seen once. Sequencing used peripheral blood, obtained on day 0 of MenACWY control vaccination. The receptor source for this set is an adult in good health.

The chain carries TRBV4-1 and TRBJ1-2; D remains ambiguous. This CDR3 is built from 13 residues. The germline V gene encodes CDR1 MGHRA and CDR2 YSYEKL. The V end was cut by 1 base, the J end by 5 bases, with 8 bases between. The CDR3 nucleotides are TGCGCCAGCAGCCAAGTACTGGGGTATGGCTACACCTTC. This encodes CASSQVLGYGYTF.

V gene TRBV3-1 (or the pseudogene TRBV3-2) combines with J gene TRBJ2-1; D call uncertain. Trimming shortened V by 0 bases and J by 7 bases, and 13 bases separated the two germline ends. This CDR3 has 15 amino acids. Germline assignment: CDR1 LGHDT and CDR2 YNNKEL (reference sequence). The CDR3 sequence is CASSQDPNVRNEQFF. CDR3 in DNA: TGTGCCAGCAGCCAAGACCCTAATGTGCGTAATGAGCAGTTCTTC.

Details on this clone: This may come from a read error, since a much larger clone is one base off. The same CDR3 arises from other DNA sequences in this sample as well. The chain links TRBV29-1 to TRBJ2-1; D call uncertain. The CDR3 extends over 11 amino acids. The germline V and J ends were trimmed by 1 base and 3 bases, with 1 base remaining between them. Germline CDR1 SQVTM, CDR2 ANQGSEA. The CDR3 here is CSVEGYNEQFF. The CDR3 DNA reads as TGCAGCGTTGAAGGCTACAATGAGCAGTTCTTC.

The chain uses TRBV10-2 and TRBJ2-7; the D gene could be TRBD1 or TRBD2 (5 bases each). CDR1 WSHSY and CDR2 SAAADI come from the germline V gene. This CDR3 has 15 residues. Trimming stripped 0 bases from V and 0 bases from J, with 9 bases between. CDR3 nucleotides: TGCGCCAGCAGTGAGTCTGAGGGGCTCTCCTACGAGCAGTACTTC. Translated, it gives CASSESEGLSYEQYF.

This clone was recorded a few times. CDR3 sequence reads: CASSLQGNGYTF. DNA for the CDR3: TGTGCCAGCAGTTTACAGGGTAATGGCTACACCTTC. This sequence joins TRBV12-3 or TRBV12-4 and TRBJ1-2, with D tentatively TRBD1 (5 bases). Trimming removed 2 bases from V and 6 bases from J, with 7 bases in between. The CDR3 consists of 12 residues.

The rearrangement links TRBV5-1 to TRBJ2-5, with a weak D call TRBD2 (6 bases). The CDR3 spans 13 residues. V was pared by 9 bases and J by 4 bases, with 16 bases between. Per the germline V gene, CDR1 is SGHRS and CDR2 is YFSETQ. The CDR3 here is CATSGLSLETQYF. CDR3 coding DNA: TGCGCCACCTCGGGACTTTCGCTAGAGACCCAGTACTTC.

CDR3 sequence reads: CASSYRDSGYEQYF. The CDR3 DNA sequence: TGTGCCAGCAGCTACCGGGACAGTGGCTACGAGCAGTACTTC. The chain couples TRBV5-4 to TRBJ2-7, with 7 bases identical to TRBD1. This CDR3 is built from 14 residues. CDR1 and CDR2 from the germline V gene are SGHNT and YYREEE (reference sequence). Trimming took 3 bases from V and 3 from J; bases not matched to a gene: 6.

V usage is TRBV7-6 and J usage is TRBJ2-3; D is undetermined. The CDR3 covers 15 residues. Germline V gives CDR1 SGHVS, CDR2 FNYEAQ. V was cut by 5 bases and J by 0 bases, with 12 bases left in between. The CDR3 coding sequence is TGTGCCAGCAGCCGCCATTCCCGGAGCACAGATACGCAGTATTTT. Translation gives CASSRHSRSTDTQYF. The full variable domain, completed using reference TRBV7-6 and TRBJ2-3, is GAGVSQSPRYKVTKRGQDVALRCDPISGHVSLYWYRQALGQGPEFLTYFNYEAQQDKSGLPNDRFSAERPEGSISTLTIQRTEQRDSAMYRCASSRHSRSTDTQYFGPGTRLTVL.

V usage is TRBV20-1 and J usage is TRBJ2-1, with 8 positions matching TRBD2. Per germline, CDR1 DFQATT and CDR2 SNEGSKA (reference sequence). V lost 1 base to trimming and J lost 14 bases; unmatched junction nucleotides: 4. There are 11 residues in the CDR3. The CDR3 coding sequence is TGCAGTGCTAGAGGCCGGGAGGGCAAGTTCTTC. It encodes CSARGREGKFF.

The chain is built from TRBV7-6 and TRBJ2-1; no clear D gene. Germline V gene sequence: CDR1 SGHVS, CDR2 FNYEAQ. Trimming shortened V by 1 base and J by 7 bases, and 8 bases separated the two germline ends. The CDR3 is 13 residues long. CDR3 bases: TGTGCCAGCAGCTTAGGAATAGAAAATGAGCAGTTCTTC. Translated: CASSLGIENEQFF.

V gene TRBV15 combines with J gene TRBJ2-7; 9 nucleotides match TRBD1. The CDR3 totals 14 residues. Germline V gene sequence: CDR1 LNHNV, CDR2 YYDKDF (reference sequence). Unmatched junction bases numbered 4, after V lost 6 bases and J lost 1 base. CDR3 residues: CATSRQGVSYEQYF. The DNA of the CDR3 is TGTGCCACCAGTCGACAGGGGGTTTCCTACGAGCAGTACTTC.

CDR3 DNA sequence: TGTGCCAGCAGTGAGGAATTCGGGAGCTCCTACAATGAGCAGTTCTTC. Encoded protein: CASSEEFGSSYNEQFF. V is TRBV6-4 and J is TRBJ2-1; possible D gene TRBD2, 6 bases. V gave up 3 bases and J gave up 0 bases, with 12 bases separating them. This CDR3 comprises 16 residues. Germline V lookup: CDR1 MRHNA, CDR2 SNTAGT.

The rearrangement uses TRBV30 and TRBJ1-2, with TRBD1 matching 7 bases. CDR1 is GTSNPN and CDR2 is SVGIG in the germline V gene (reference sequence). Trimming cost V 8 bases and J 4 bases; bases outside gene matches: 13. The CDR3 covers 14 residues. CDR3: CAVERRGRIYGYTF. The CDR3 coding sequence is TGTGCCGTAGAGAGAAGGGGGCGGATCTATGGCTACACCTTC.

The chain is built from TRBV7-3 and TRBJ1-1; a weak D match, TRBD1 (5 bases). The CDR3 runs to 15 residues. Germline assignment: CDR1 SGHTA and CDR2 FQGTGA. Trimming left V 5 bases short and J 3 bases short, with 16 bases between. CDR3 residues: CASSPSGPLDTEAFF. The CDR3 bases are TGTGCCAGCAGCCCGTCGGGACCGCTAGACACTGAAGCTTTCTTT.

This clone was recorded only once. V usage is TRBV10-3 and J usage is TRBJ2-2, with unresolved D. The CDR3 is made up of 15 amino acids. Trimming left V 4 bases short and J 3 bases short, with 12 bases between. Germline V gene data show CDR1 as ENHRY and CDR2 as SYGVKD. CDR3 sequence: CAISGVTADTGELFF. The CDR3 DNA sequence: TGTGCCATCAGTGGGGTAACAGCTGACACCGGGGAGCTGTTTTTT.

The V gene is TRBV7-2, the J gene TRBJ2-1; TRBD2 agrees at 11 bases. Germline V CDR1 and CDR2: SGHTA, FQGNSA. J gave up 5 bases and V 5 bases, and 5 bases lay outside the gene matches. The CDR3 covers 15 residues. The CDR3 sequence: CASSLTSGVHNEQFF. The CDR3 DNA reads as TGTGCCAGCAGCCTGACTAGCGGGGTCCACAATGAGCAGTTCTTC.

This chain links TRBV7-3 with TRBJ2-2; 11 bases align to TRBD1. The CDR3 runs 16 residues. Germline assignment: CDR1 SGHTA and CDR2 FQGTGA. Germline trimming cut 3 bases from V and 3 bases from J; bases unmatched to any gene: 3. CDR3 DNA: TGTGCCAGCAGCTTCGGACAGGGGGCAGACACCGGGGAGCTGTTTTTT. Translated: CASSFGQGADTGELFF.

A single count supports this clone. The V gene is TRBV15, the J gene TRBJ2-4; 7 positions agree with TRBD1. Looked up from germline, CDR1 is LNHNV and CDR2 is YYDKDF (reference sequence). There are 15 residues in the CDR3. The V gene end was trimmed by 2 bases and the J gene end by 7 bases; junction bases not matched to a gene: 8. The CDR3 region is CATSRFAQGLNIQYF. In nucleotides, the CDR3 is TGTGCCACCAGCAGATTCGCACAGGGGTTGAACATTCAGTACTTC.

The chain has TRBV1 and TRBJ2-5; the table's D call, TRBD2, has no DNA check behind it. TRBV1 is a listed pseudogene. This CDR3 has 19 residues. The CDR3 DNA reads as TGCACCAGCAGCCAAGATGTGGTTCTAGCGGGAGGTGTGAAGAAGACCCAGTACTTC. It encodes CTSSQDVVLAGGVKKTQYF.

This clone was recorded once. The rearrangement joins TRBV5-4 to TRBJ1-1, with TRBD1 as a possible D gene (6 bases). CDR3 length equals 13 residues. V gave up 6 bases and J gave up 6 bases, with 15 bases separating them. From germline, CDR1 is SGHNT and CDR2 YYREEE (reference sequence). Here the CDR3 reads CASTLGRGAEAFF. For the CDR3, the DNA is TGTGCCAGCACCCTTGGCAGGGGAGCTGAAGCTTTCTTT.

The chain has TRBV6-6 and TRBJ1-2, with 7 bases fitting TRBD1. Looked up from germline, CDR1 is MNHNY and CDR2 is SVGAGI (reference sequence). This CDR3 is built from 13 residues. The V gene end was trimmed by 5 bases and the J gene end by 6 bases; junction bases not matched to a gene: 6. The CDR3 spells CASSPRDRNGYTF. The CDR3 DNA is TGTGCCAGCAGTCCGCGGGACAGAAATGGCTACACCTTC.

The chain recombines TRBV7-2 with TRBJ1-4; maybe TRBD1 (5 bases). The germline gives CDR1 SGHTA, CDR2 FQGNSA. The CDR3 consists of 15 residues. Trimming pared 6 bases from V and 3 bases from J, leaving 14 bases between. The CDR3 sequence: CASRPTGRANEKLFF. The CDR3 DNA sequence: TGTGCCAGCAGACCAACGGGCAGGGCTAATGAAAAACTGTTTTTT.

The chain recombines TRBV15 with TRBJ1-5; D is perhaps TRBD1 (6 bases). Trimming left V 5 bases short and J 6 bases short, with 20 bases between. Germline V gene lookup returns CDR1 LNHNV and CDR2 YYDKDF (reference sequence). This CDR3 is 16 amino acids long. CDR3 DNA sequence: TGTGCCACCAGCCCAGTAGCGACAGGAAGCGGTCAGCCCCAGCATTTT. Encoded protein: CATSPVATGSGQPQHF.

The CDR3 reads CASSQTTGIIYNSPLHF. The CDR3 bases are TGTGCCAGCAGCCAGACGACAGGGATTATCTATAATTCACCCCTCCACTTT. The chain couples TRBV13 to TRBJ1-6; 7 bases line up with TRBD1. Losses at the gene ends were 5 bases for V and 3 bases for J; bases not matched to a gene: 10. Germline CDR1 reads PRHDT; CDR2 reads FYEKMQ (reference sequence). The CDR3 is 17 residues long.